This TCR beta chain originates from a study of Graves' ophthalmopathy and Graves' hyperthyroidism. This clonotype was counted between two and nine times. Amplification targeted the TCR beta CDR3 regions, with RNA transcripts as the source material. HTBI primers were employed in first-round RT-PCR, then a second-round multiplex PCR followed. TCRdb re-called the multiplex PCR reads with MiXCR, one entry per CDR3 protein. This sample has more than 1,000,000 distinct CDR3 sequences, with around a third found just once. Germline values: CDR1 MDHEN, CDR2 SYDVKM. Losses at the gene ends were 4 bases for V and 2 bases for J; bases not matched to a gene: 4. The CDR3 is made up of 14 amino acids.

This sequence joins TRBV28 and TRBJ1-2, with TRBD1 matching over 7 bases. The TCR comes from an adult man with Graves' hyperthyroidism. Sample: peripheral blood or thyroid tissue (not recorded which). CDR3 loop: CASSSGQTNYGYTF. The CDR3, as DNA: TGTGCCAGCAGTTCGGGACAGACCAACTATGGCTACACCTTC.